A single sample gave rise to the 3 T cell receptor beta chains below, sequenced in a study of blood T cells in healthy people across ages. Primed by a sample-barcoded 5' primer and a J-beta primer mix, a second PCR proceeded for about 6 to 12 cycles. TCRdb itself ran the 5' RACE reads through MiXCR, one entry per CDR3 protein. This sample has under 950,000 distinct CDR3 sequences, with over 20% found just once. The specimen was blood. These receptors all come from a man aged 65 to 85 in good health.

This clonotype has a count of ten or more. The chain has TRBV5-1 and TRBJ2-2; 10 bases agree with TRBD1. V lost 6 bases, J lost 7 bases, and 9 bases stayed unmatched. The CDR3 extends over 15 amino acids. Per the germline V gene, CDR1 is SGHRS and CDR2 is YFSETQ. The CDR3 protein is CASTRDRGESGELFF. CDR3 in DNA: TGCGCCAGCACGCGGGACAGGGGTGAAAGCGGGGAGCTGTTTTTT. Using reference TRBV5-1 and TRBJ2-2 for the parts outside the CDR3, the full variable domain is KAGVTQTPRYLIKTRGQQVTLSCSPISGHRSVSWYQQTPGQGLQFLFEYFSETQRNKGNFPGRFSGRQFSNSRSEMNVSTLELGDSALYLCASTRDRGESGELFFGEGSRLTVL.

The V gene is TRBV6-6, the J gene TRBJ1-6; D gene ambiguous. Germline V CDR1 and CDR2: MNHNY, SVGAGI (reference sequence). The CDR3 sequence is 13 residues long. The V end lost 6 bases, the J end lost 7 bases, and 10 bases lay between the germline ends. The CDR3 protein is CASRPPGNSPLHF. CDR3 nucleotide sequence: TGTGCCAGCAGACCACCTGGGAATTCACCCCTCCACTTT.

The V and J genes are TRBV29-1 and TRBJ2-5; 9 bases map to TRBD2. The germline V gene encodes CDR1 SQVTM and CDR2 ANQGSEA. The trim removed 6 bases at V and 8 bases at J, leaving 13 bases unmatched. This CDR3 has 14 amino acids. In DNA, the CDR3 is TGCAGCGTCTTACCCACCGGGACTAGCAGTACCCAGTACTTC. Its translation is CSVLPTGTSSTQYF.